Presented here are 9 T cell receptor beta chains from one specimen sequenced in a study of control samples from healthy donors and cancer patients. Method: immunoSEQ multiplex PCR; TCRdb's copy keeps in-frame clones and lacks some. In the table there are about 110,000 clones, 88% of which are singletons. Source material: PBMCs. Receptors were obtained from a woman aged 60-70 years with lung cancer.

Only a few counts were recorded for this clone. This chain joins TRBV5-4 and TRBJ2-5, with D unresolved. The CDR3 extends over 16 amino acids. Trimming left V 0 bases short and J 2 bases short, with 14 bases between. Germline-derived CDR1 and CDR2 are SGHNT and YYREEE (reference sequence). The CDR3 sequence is CASSLGAPRNQETQYF. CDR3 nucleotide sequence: TGTGCCAGCAGCTTGGGGGCACCTAGGAATCAAGAGACCCAGTACTTC.

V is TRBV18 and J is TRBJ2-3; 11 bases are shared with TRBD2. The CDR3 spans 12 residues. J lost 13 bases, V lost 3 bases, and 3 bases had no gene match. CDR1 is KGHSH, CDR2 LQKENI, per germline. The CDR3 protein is CASSPTSGAEYF. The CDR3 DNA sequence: TGTGCCAGCTCACCGACTAGCGGGGCTGAGTATTTT.

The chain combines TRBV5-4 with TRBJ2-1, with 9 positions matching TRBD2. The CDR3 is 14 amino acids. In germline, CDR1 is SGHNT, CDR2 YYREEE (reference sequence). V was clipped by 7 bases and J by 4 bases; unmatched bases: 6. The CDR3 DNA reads TGTGCCAGCCAGATAGCGGGGGTATACAATGAGCAGTTCTTC. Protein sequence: CASQIAGVYNEQFF.

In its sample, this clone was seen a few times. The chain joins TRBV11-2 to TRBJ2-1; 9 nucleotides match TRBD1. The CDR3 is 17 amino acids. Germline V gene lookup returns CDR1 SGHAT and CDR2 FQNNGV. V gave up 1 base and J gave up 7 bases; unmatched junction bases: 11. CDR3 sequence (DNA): TGTGCCAGCAGCTTAGGTGCCGGGACAGGGCGGTGGAATGAGCAGTTCTTC. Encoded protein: CASSLGAGTGRWNEQFF.

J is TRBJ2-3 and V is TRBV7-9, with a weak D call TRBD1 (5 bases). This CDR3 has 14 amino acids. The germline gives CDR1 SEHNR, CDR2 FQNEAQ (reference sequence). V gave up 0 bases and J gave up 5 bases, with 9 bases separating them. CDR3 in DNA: TGTGCCAGCAGCTTAGCCCGCCAGGGAGATACGCAGTATTTT. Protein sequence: CASSLARQGDTQYF.

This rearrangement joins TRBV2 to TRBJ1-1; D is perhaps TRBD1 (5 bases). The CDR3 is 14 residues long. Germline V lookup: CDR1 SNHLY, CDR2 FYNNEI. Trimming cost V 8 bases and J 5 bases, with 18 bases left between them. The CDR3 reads CASLSGASPTEAFF. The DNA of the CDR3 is TGTGCCAGCCTTTCTGGGGCCTCACCGACTGAAGCTTTCTTT.

The CDR3 nucleotides read TGCGCCAGCAGACGTAATAGCAATCAGCCCCAGCATTTT. It specifies CASRRNSNQPQHF. This chain joins TRBV10-2 and TRBJ1-5; D remains ambiguous. Germline V gene lookup returns CDR1 WSHSY and CDR2 SAAADI. The CDR3 is 13 residues long. V was pared by 6 bases and J by 0 bases, with 6 bases between.

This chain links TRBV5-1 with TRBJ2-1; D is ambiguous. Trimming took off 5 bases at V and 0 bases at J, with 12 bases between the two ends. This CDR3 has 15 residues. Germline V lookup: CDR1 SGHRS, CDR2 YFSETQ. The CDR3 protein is CASSLPLSSYNEQFF. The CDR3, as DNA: TGCGCCAGCAGTCTCCCGTTGAGCTCCTACAATGAGCAGTTCTTC.

This chain's CDR3 is CASSLLGTQHF. Here the CDR3 DNA reads TGTGCCAGCAGTTTATTGGGGACCCAGCATTTT. The rearrangement uses TRBV12-3 or TRBV12-4 and TRBJ1-5; D uncertain. V lost 2 bases to trimming and J lost 11 bases, with 7 bases between them. The CDR3 is made up of 11 amino acids.